The subject of this entry is one TCR beta chain. V gave up 0 bases and J gave up 1 base, with 11 bases separating them. In germline, CDR1 is SGDLS, CDR2 YYNGEE. The CDR3 consists of 15 residues. Both iRepertoire HTBI primers and Arm-PCR of CDR3 regions were used to build the TCR beta libraries. Under the authors' procedure: Across all samples, roughly 62 TRBV segments and 15 or so TRBJ segments were identified. TCRdb recomputed calls from the multiplex PCR reads with MiXCR, one row per CDR3 protein. The V and J calls and clone size are TCRdb's, not the authors'. Here the sample spans 700,000 or so distinct CDR3 sequences, around 30% being singletons. Described time point: persistent/refractory GD, antithyroid drugs over 5 years with positive TRAb. There was RNA extracted from PBMCs, and the TCR library was made from it. The authors diagnosed Graves' disease using American Thyroid Association guidelines.

These data are taken from a study of regulatory T cells in long-lasting Graves disease. Looking at the study overall: Persistent Graves' disease denoted over 5 years of antithyroid drugs plus positive TSH receptor antibodies.

This receptor was taken from a female donor with Graves disease. The sample was peripheral blood mononuclear cells (PBMCs), taken when the disease was refractory, from a patient treated with antithyroid drugs. The genes are TRBV9 and TRBJ2-7; D is ambiguous. This CDR3 reads CASSVVDTGSYEQYF. As DNA, the CDR3 is TGTGCCAGCAGCGTAGTAGATACGGGTTCCTACGAGCAGTACTTC.